This is a list of T cell receptor beta chains from one sample in a study of blood T cell repertoires in COVID-19. Clones were read by immunoSEQ multiplex PCR, and TCRdb kept only the in-frame ones, dropping some. The repertoire holds about 260,000 clones, with roughly nine tenths as singletons. Material: peripheral blood. The origin of the receptors is a man in his 60s who had recovered from COVID-19. The CDR3 runs from the conserved cysteine through the conserved F or W. Each record gives: CDR3 length, J gene, V gene, D gene, clone size, CDR3 DNA, CDR3 protein. The D gene is left open where the match is weak. Size values are once, few and many counts, or a class for expanded clones, and some rows have none.

length: 13
J: TRBJ2-2
V: TRBV6-2/TRBV6-3
D: NA
size: NA
DNA: TGTGCCAGCAGTTTTCGGGACACCGGGGAGCTGTTTTTT
CDR3: CASSFRDTGELFF

length: 17
J: TRBJ1-4
V: TRBV4-2
D: NA
size: NA
DNA: TGTGCCAGCAGCCCCGAGGGGAGGGTTGGGGGAAATGAAAAACTGTTTTTT
CDR3: CASSPEGRVGGNEKLFF

length: 16
J: TRBJ1-3
V: TRBV5-1
D: TRBD1
size: NA
DNA: TGCGCCAGCAGCTCGACGGACAGGGTCTCTGGAAACACCATATATTTT
CDR3: CASSSTDRVSGNTIYF

length: 16
J: TRBJ2-7
V: TRBV6-1
D: TRBD1
size: NA
DNA: TGTGCCAGCAGTCAAGGGACAGCGCGACTTACCTACGAGCAGTACTTC
CDR3: CASSQGTARLTYEQYF

length: 15
J: TRBJ2-1
V: TRBV9
D: NA
size: NA
DNA: TGTGCCAGCAGCGTAGACGGGGACACCTACAATGAGCAGTTCTTC
CDR3: CASSVDGDTYNEQFF

length: 12
J: TRBJ2-7
V: TRBV12-3/TRBV12-4
D: NA
size: NA
DNA: TGTGCCAGCAGAGGACTAATCCACGAGCAGTACTTC
CDR3: CASRGLIHEQYF

length: 15
J: TRBJ1-5
V: TRBV19
D: NA
size: few
DNA: TGTGCCAGTAAATACACAAAGACAGGCAATCAGCCCCAGCATTTT
CDR3: CASKYTKTGNQPQHF

length: 14
J: TRBJ1-4
V: TRBV5-6
D: NA
size: NA
DNA: TGTGCCAGCAGCTTGGCCCCCCTTAATGAAAAACTGTTTTTT
CDR3: CASSLAPLNEKLFF

length: 14
J: TRBJ1-3
V: TRBV25-1
D: NA
size: NA
DNA: TGTGCCAGCAGTGAACGGGGCTCTGGAAACACCATATATTTT
CDR3: CASSERGSGNTIYF

length: 18
J: TRBJ2-3
V: TRBV3-1/TRBV3-2
D: TRBD2
size: NA
DNA: TGTGCCAGCAGCCAAGAGGGGCTAGCGGGGGGTGGGACAGATACGCAGTATTTT
CDR3: CASSQEGLAGGGTDTQYF

length: 14
J: TRBJ1-2
V: TRBV11-1
D: TRBD1
size: NA
DNA: TGTGCCAGCAGCCTGGGACAGGGAAGACGCGGCTACACCTTC
CDR3: CASSLGQGRRGYTF

length: 14
J: TRBJ1-3
V: TRBV4-1
D: TRBD1
size: many
DNA: TGCGCCAGCAGCCAAGGGGACAGGGGCGACACCATATATTTT
CDR3: CASSQGDRGDTIYF

length: 14
J: TRBJ1-3
V: TRBV5-4
D: NA
size: NA
DNA: TGTGCCAGCAGCTTGGAAGGCGGCGGAAACACCATATATTTT
CDR3: CASSLEGGGNTIYF

length: 16
J: TRBJ2-7
V: TRBV19
D: TRBD2
size: NA
DNA: TGTGCCAGTAGTAGACTAGCGGGGCCCCTCTCCTACGAGCAGTACTTC
CDR3: CASSRLAGPLSYEQYF

length: 15
J: TRBJ2-7
V: TRBV4-1
D: NA
size: NA
DNA: TGCGCCAGCAGCCCCCGGGGGGCCGGGTCCTACGAGCAGTACTTC
CDR3: CASSPRGAGSYEQYF

length: 14
J: TRBJ2-7
V: TRBV9
D: TRBD1
size: NA
DNA: TGTGCCAGCAGCGCGCTACAGGGGGCGAACGAGCAGTACTTC
CDR3: CASSALQGANEQYF

length: 15
J: TRBJ2-7
V: TRBV6-5
D: NA
size: NA
DNA: TGTGCCAGCAGTTACTCGAAGTGGGGGGAATACGAGCAGTACTTC
CDR3: CASSYSKWGEYEQYF

length: 14
J: TRBJ1-2
V: TRBV19
D: TRBD1
size: once
DNA: TGTGCCAGCGATCCGGGACAGAGAACCTATGGCTACACCTTC
CDR3: CASDPGQRTYGYTF

length: 14
J: TRBJ2-1
V: TRBV19
D: TRBD2
size: NA
DNA: TGTGCCACCTCAAGCGGGGGGGCCGGCAATGAGCAGTTCTTC
CDR3: CATSSGGAGNEQFF

length: 13
J: TRBJ2-7
V: TRBV12-3/TRBV12-4
D: NA
size: few
DNA: TGTGCCAGCAGTTTTGAACAGGCCTACGAGCAGTACTTC
CDR3: CASSFEQAYEQYF

length: 13
J: TRBJ1-4
V: TRBV30
D: NA
size: NA
DNA: TGTGCCTGGGGCCCGGGACACAATGAAAAACTGTTTTTT
CDR3: CAWGPGHNEKLFF

length: 16
J: TRBJ1-3
V: TRBV7-9
D: TRBD1
size: NA
DNA: TGTGCCAGCAGCTTAATACAGGGGACCTCTGGAAACACCATATATTTT
CDR3: CASSLIQGTSGNTIYF

length: 16
J: TRBJ1-2
V: TRBV5-6
D: TRBD1
size: NA
DNA: TGTGCCAGCAGCTTGGCCGGGACAGGGGGAAACTATGGCTACACCTTC
CDR3: CASSLAGTGGNYGYTF

length: 15
J: TRBJ1-1
V: TRBV5-5
D: NA
size: once
DNA: TGTGCCAGCAGCTTGGAGGAGGGATCCAACACTGAAGCTTTCTTT
CDR3: CASSLEEGSNTEAFF

length: 14
J: TRBJ1-2
V: TRBV5-1
D: NA
size: NA
DNA: TGCGCCAGCAGCTTGGATCGAGGGTTTAGTGGCTACACCTTC
CDR3: CASSLDRGFSGYTF

length: 16
J: TRBJ2-5
V: TRBV30
D: TRBD2
size: NA
DNA: TGTGCCTGGAGTGTAGGTAGCGGGGGGGCCCTGAAGACCCAGTACTTC
CDR3: CAWSVGSGGALKTQYF

length: 14
J: TRBJ1-1
V: TRBV5-1
D: NA
size: NA
DNA: TGCGCCAGCAGCTTGGGTAATGTTCGGACAGAAGCTTTCTTT
CDR3: CASSLGNVRTEAFF

length: 19
J: TRBJ2-2
V: TRBV19
D: TRBD2
size: NA
DNA: TGTGCCAGTAGTTTTTCCCCGACTAGCGGGGGGCTGGTGGGCGGGGAGCTGTTTTTT
CDR3: CASSFSPTSGGLVGGELFF

length: 13
J: TRBJ2-2
V: TRBV14
D: NA
size: NA
DNA: TGTGCCAGCAGGGGCCCTCGAACCGGGGAGCTGTTTTTT
CDR3: CASRGPRTGELFF

length: 16
J: TRBJ2-3
V: TRBV14
D: TRBD1
size: NA
DNA: TGTGCCAGCAGCCCCTCGGAGACAGGGACCACAGATACGCAGTATTTT
CDR3: CASSPSETGTTDTQYF

length: 14
J: TRBJ2-3
V: TRBV6-2/TRBV6-3
D: NA
size: NA
DNA: TGTGCCAGCAGTCCCGGAGGGAAAGCAGATACGCAGTATTTT
CDR3: CASSPGGKADTQYF

length: 15
J: TRBJ1-2
V: TRBV7-2
D: TRBD1
size: NA
DNA: TGTGCCAGCAGCTTGGAAGACAGGGGTCTCTATGGCTACACCTTC
CDR3: CASSLEDRGLYGYTF

length: 13
J: TRBJ1-4
V: TRBV18
D: NA
size: NA
DNA: TGTGCCAGCTCACCTGCCGGTAATGAAAAACTGTTTTTT
CDR3: CASSPAGNEKLFF

length: 15
J: TRBJ2-5
V: TRBV5-5
D: NA
size: few
DNA: TGTGCCAGCAGGATTAGGAGCTGGGAGGAAGAGACCCAGTACTTC
CDR3: CASRIRSWEEETQYF

length: 14
J: TRBJ1-2
V: TRBV19
D: NA
size: NA
DNA: TGTGCCAGTAGTATTGGGGGCAAGGACTATGGCTACACCTTC
CDR3: CASSIGGKDYGYTF

length: 15
J: TRBJ2-7
V: TRBV5-4
D: TRBD2
size: NA
DNA: TGTGCCAGCAGCTTGGGAGCGGGGGCTCCCTACGAGCAGTACTTC
CDR3: CASSLGAGAPYEQYF

length: 16
J: TRBJ2-3
V: TRBV27
D: NA
size: NA
DNA: TGTGCCAGCAGTTTATCGACTTGGGGGGTTTGGGATACGCAGTATTTT
CDR3: CASSLSTWGVWDTQYF

length: 14
J: TRBJ1-2
V: TRBV3-1/TRBV3-2
D: TRBD1
size: few
DNA: TGTGCCAGCAGCCATGGGCAGGGGGCGGGTGGCTACACCTTC
CDR3: CASSHGQGAGGYTF

length: 16
J: TRBJ2-3
V: TRBV24-1
D: NA
size: NA
DNA: TGTGCCACCAGTGATCCCGGAACGGGTAGCACAGATACGCAGTATTTT
CDR3: CATSDPGTGSTDTQYF

length: 17
J: TRBJ1-3
V: TRBV6-1
D: TRBD1
size: NA
DNA: TGTGCCAGCAGTGTGAGGGCAGGGGGCCCTACTGGAAACACCATATATTTT
CDR3: CASSVRAGGPTGNTIYF